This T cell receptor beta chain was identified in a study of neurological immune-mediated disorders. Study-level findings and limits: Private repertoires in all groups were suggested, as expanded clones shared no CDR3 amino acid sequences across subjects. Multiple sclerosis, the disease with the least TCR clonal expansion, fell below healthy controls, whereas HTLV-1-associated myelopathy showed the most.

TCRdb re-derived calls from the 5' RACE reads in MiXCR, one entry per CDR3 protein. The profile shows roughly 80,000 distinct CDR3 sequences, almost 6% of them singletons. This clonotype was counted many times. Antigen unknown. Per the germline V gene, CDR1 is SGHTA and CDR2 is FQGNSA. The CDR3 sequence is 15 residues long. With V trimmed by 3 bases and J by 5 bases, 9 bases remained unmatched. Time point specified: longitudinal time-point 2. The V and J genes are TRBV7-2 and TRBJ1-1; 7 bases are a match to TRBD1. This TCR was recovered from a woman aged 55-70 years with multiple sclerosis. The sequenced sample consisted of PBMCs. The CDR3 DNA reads TGTGCCAGCAGCTTCCGACAGGGAAGGATGACTGAAGCTTTCTTT. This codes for CASSFRQGRMTEAFF.